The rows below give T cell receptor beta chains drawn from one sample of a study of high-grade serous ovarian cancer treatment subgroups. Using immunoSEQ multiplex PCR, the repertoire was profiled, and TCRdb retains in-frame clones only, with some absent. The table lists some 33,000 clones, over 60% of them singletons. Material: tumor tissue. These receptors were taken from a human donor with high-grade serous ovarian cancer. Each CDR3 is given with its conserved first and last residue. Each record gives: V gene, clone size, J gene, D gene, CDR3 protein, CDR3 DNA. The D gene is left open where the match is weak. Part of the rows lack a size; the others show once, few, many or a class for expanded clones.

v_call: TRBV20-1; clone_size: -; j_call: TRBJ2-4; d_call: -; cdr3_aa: CSATMVNIQYF; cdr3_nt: TGCAGTGCTACTATGGTCAACATTCAGTACTTC
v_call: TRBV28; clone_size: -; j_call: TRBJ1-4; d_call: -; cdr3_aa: CASSPQGDNEKLFF; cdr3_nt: TGTGCCAGCAGTCCTCAGGGTGATAATGAAAAACTGTTTTTT
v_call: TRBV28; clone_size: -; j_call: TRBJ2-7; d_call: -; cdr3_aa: CASRDSYEQYF; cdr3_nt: TGTGCCAGCAGAGACTCCTACGAGCAGTACTTC
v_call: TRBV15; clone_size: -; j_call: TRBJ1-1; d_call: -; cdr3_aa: CATSRSLSSGAFF; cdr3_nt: TGTGCCACCAGCAGAAGTCTGAGCTCGGGAGCTTTCTTT
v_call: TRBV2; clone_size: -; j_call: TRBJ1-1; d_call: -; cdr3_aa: CASRGTRNTEAFF; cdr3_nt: TGTGCCAGCAGAGGGACACGGAACACTGAAGCTTTCTTT
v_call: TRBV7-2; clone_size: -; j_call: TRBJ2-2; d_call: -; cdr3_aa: CASSFGNTGELFF; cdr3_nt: TGTGCCAGCAGCTTTGGGAACACCGGGGAGCTGTTTTTT
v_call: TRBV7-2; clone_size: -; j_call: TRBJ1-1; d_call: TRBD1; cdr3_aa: CASSLTRDSNTEAFF; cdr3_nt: TGTGCCAGCAGCTTAACGCGGGACAGTAACACTGAAGCTTTCTTT
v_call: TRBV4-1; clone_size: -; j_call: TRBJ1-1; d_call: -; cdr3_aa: CASSQGEWGTEAFF; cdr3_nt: TGCGCCAGCAGCCAAGGGGAATGGGGCACTGAAGCTTTCTTT
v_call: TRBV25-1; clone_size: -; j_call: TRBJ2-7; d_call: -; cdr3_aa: CASTKGGEAFGQQYF; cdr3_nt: TGTGCCAGCACAAAGGGGGGAGAAGCTTTCGGGCAGCAGTACTTC
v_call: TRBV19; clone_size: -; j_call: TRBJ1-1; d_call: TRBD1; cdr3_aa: CASTVTGGQNTEAFF; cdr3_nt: TGTGCCAGTACGGTGACAGGGGGCCAGAACACTGAAGCTTTCTTT
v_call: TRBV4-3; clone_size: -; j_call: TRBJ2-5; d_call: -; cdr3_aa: CASSQEVKDTRGTQYF; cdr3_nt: TGCGCCAGCAGCCAAGAAGTTAAGGACACTCGAGGGACCCAGTACTTC
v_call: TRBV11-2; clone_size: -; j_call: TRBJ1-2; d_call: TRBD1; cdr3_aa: CASSSQGVYGYTF; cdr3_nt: TGTGCCAGCAGCTCACAGGGGGTATATGGCTACACCTTC
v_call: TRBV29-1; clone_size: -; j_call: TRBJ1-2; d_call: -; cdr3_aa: CSVASGRVGYTF; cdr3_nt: TGCAGCGTGGCTTCGGGACGGGTCGGCTACACCTTC
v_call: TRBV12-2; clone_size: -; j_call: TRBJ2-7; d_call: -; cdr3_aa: CASRSRVAGTYEQYF; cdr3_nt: TGTGCAAGTCGGTCTCGGGTAGCGGGAACCTACGAGCAGTACTTC
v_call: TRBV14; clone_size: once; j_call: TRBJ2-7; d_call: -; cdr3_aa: CASSQEPLGYEQYF; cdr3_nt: TGTGCCAGCAGCCAAGAGCCTCTGGGCTACGAGCAGTACTTC
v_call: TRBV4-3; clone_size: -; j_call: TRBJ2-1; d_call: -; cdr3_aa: CASSQARAAGAEQFF; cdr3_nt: TGCGCCAGCAGCCAAGCAAGGGCGGCCGGGGCTGAGCAGTTCTTC
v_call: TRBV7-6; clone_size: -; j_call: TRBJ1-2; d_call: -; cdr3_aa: CASSLGGYGYTF; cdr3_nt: TGTGCCAGCAGCTTAGGAGGCTATGGCTACACCTTC
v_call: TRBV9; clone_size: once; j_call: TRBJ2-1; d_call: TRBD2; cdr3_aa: CASSAAGGSYNEQFF; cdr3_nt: TGTGCCAGCAGCGCTGCGGGAGGGTCTTACAATGAGCAGTTCTTC
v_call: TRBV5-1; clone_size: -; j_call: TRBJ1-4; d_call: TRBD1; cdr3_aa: CASSFNPGGAGEKLFF; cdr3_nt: TGCGCCAGCAGCTTTAACCCAGGGGGCGCGGGAGAAAAACTGTTTTTT
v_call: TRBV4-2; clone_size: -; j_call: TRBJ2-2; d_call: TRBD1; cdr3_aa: CASSPDRVNTGELFF; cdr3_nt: TGTGCCAGCAGCCCCGACAGGGTGAACACCGGGGAGCTGTTTTTT
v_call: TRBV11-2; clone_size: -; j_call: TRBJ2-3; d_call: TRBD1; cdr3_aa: CASSPHRGLGDTQYF; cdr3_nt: TGTGCCAGCAGCCCGCACAGGGGGCTTGGAGATACGCAGTATTTT
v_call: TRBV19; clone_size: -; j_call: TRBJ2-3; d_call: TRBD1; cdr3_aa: CASGPGQGFDTQYF; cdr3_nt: TGTGCCAGTGGACCGGGACAGGGATTTGATACGCAGTATTTT
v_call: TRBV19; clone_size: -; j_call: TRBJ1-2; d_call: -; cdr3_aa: CASSSGRTASTYGYTF; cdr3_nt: TGTGCCAGTAGTTCGGGTAGGACAGCGAGTACCTATGGCTACACCTTC
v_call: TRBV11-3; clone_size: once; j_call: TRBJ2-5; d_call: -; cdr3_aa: CASSAVEEETQYF; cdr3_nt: TGTGCCAGCAGCGCAGTGGAGGAAGAGACCCAGTACTTC
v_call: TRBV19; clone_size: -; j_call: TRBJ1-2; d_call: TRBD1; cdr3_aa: CASSALGTGYGYTF; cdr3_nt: TGTGCCAGTAGTGCCCTCGGGACAGGTTATGGCTACACCTTC
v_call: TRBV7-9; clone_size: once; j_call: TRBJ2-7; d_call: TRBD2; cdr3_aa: CASSRDYHEQYF; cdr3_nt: TGTGCCAGCAGCCGGGACTACCACGAGCAGTACTTC
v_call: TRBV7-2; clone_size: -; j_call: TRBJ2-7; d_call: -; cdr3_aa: CASSFGPRTYEQYF; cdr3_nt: TGTGCCAGCAGCTTCGGACCTCGAACCTACGAGCAGTACTTC
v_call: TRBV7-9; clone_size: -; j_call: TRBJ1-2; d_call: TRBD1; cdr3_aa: CASSYYGQGANYGYTF; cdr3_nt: TGTGCCAGCAGTTACTACGGACAGGGAGCTAACTATGGCTACACCTTC
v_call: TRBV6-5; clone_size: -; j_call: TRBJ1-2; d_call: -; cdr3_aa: CASRAGTAYGYTF; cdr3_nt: TGTGCCAGCAGGGCGGGGACGGCCTATGGCTACACCTTC
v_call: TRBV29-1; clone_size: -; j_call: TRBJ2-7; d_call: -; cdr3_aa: CSAGNRGQINEQYF; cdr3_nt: TGCAGCGCTGGGAACAGAGGCCAAATAAACGAGCAGTACTTC
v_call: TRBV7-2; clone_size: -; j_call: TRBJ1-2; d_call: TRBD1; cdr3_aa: CASSLGPQGAGGYTF; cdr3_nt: TGTGCCAGCAGCTTAGGGCCACAGGGGGCCGGTGGCTACACCTTC
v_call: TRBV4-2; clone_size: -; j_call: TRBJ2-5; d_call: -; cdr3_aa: CASSPVGANDTQYF; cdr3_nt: TGTGCCAGCAGCCCGGTAGGGGCAAACGATACCCAGTACTTC
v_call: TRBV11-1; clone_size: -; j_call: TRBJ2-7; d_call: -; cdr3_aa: CASSSRPGQYF; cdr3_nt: TGTGCCAGCAGCTCAAGACCCGGGCAGTACTTC
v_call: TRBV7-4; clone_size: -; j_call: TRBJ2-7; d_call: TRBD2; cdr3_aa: CWASGPYEQYF; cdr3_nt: TGTTGGGCTAGCGGCCCCTACGAGCAGTACTTC
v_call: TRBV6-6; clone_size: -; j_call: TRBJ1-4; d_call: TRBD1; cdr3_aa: CASRQGAGTNEKLFF; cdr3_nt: TGTGCCAGCAGGCAGGGGGCAGGGACTAATGAAAAACTGTTTTTT
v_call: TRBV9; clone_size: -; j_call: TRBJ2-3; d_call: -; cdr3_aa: CASSPRLTDTQYF; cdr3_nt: TGTGCCAGCAGCCCCAGACTGACAGATACGCAGTATTTT
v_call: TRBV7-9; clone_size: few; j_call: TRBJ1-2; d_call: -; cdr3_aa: CASSREESGYTF; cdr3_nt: TGTGCCAGCAGCCGAGAGGAGTCCGGCTACACCTTC
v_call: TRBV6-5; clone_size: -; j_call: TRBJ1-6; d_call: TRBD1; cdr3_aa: CASSYSNRGRHSPLHF; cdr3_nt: TGTGCCAGCAGTTACTCGAACAGGGGACGACATTCACCCCTCCACTTT
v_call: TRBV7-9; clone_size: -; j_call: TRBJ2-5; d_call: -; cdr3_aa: CASSPWVGRETQYF; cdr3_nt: TGTGCCAGCAGCCCCTGGGTAGGGCGAGAGACCCAGTACTTC
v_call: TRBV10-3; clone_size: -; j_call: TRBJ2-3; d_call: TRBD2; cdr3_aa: CATGTSGVSGTQYF; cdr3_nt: TGTGCCACTGGGACTAGCGGGGTCTCGGGTACGCAGTATTTT
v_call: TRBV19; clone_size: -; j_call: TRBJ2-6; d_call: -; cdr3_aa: CASSPDHGGTGANVLTF; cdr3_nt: TGTGCCAGTAGTCCTGATCACGGGGGTACCGGGGCCAACGTCCTGACTTTC
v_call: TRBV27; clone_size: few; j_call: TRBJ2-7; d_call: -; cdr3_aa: CASSSITSNRPYEQYF; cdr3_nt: TGTGCCAGCAGTTCCATTACTAGCAATAGGCCCTACGAGCAGTACTTC
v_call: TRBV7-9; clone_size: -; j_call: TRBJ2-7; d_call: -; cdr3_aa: CASSSPLHEQYF; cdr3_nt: TGTGCCAGCAGCTCCCCATTACACGAGCAGTACTTC
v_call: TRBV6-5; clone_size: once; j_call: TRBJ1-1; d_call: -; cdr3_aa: CASSRSSGDTEAFF; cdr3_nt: TGTGCCAGCAGTCGTTCTTCAGGGGACACTGAAGCTTTCTTT
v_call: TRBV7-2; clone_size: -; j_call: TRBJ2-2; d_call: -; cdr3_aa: CASSLSGNTGELFF; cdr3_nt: TGTGCCAGCAGCTTAAGCGGGAACACCGGGGAGCTGTTTTTT
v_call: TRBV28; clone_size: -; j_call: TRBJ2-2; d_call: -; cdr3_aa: CASTPSGWTGELFF; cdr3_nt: TGTGCCAGCACCCCTTCGGGGTGGACCGGGGAGCTGTTTTTT
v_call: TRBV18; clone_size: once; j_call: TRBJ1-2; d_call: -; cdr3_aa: CASSPGNGGAGGYTF; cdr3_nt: TGTGCCAGCTCACCAGGCAACGGGGGGGCAGGAGGCTACACCTTC
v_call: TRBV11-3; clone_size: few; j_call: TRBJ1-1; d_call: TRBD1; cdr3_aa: CASSPGGGAEAFF; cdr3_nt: TGTGCCAGCAGTCCAGGGGGAGGGGCTGAAGCTTTCTTT